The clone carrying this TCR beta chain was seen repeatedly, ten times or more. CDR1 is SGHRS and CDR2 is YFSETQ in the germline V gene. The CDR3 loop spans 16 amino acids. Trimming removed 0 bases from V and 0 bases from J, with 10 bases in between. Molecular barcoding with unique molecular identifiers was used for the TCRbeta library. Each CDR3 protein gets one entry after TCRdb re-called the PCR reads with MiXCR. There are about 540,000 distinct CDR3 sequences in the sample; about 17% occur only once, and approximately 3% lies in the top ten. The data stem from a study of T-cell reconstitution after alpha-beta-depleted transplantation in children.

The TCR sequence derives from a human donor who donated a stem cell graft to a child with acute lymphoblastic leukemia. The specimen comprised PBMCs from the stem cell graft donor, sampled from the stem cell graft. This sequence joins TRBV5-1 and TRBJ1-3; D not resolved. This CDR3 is CASSLVPASSGNTIYF. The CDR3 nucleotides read TGCGCCAGCAGCTTGGTTCCCGCCTCCTCTGGAAACACCATATATTTT.